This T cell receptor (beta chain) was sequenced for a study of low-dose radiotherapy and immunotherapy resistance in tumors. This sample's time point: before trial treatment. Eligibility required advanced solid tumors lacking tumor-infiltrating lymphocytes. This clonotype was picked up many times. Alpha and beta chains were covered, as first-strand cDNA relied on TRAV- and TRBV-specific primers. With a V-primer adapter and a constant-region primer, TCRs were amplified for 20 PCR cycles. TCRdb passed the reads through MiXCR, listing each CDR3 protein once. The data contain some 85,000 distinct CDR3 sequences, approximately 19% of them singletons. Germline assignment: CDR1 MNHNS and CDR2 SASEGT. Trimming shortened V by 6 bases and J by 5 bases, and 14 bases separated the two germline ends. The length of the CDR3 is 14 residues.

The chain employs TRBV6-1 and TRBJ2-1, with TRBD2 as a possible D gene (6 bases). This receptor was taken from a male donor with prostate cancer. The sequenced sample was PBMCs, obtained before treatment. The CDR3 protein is CASSSGTGNNEQFF. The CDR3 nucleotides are TGTGCCAGCAGCTCCGGGACTGGGAACAATGAGCAGTTCTTC.